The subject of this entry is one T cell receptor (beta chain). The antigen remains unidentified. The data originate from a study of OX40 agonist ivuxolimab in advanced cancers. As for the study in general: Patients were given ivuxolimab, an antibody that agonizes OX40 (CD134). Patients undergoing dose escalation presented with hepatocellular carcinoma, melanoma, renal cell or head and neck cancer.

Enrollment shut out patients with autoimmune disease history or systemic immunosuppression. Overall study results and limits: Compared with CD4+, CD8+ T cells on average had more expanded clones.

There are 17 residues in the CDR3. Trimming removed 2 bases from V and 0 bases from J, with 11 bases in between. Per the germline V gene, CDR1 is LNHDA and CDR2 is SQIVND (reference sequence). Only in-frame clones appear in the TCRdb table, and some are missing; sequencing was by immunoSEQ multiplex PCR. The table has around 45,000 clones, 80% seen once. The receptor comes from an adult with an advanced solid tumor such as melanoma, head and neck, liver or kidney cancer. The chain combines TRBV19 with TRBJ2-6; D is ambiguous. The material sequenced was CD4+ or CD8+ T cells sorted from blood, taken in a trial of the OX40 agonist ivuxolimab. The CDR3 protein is CASSIRPAGSGANVLTF. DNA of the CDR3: TGTGCCAGTAGTATAAGGCCCGCCGGCTCTGGGGCCAACGTCCTGACTTTC.